The 26 T cell receptor beta chains presented below share a single source sample, sequenced in a study of regulatory T cells in long-lasting Graves disease (dated by TCRdb to about 2021). The time point label for this specimen denotes: newly diagnosed GD, antithyroid drugs for less than 3 months. For both TCR sequencing and RNA sequencing, RNA was extracted from PBMCs using TRIzol. Library method: multiplex PCR. Sequencing used an Illumina HiSeq 4000. CDR3 regions were amplified by Arm-PCR with iRepertoire HTBI primers to construct TCR beta libraries. TCRdb reprocessed the public reads (quality trimming at Q25 with fastp, clone calling with MiXCR) and kept in-frame beta chains. A single entry per CDR3 protein holds the most common genes and DNA from its merged rows. The sample table holds hundreds of thousands of distinct CDR3 sequences, of which approximately 15% were seen once. The ten top clones hold 15% to 20% of the sample.

This sample also belongs to another study, concerning T cells in Graves' hyperthyroidism and ophthalmopathy.

The sample consisted of peripheral blood mononuclear cells (PBMCs), taken at new diagnosis, from a patient treated with antithyroid drugs. The receptors come from a woman aged 25 to 39 with Graves disease. Donor details come from another sample of the same person, matched by shared clones.

In its sample, this clonotype was seen many times. The genes are TRBV20-1 and TRBJ2-7; 7 bases align to TRBD1. This CDR3 has 12 amino acids. The ends lost 6 bases at V and 3 bases at J; junction bases unmatched: 5. Per the germline V gene, CDR1 is DFQATT and CDR2 is SNEGSKA (reference sequence). The CDR3 DNA reads as TGCAGTGCCGTCAGACAGGGCTACGAGCAGTACTTC. It translates to CSAVRQGYEQYF.

In this sample, this clonotype turned up many times. V usage is TRBV20-1 and J usage is TRBJ2-5, with TRBD2 as a possible D gene (6 bases). The CDR3 length is 13 residues. Germline V lookup: CDR1 DFQATT, CDR2 SNEGSKA (reference sequence). V gave up 6 bases and J gave up 5 bases, with 16 bases separating them. The CDR3 DNA sequence: TGCAGTGCCAGCGCCGGAGGGCTGGAGACCCAGTACTTC. It is translated as CSASAGGLETQYF.

Notes on this clonotype: This may arise from a read error, as a much more abundant clone is one base away. V is TRBV5-1 and J is TRBJ2-3, with TRBD2 matching over 14 bases. This CDR3 contains 18 residues. Germline CDR1 is SGHRS and CDR2 is YFSETQ. CDR3: CASSPGTSGRWGTDAQYF. Here the CDR3 DNA reads TGCGCCAGCAGCCCCGGGACTAGCGGGAGATGGGGCACAGATGCGCAGTATTTT.

The J gene is TRBJ2-3, the V gene TRBV19; 15 bases fit TRBD2. J gave up 3 bases and V 6 bases, and 7 bases lay outside the gene matches. Germline-derived CDR1 and CDR2 are LNHDA and SQIVND (reference sequence). The CDR3 contains 17 residues. This chain's CDR3 is CASSPGTSGRLTDTQYF. In nucleotides, the CDR3 is TGTGCCAGTAGCCCCGGGACTAGCGGGAGGTTAACAGATACGCAGTATTTT. Full variable domain (missing parts from reference TRBV19 and TRBJ2-3): DGGITQSPKYLFRKEGQNVTLSCEQNLNHDAMYWYRQDPGQGLRLIYYSQIVNDFQKGDIAEGYSVSREKKESFPLTVTSAQKNPTAFYLCASSPGTSGRLTDTQYFGPGTRLTVL.

With respect to this clonotype: Possible read error: a much larger clone is one base away. The rearrangement uses TRBV7-2 and TRBJ1-3; 7 bases match TRBD1. V gave up 6 bases and J gave up 8 bases; unmatched junction bases: 10. There are 14 residues in the CDR3. Germline assignment: CDR1 SGHTA and CDR2 FQGNSA. The CDR3 bases are TGTGCCAGCAGGAGGACAGGACCGAGATACACCATATATTTT. This sequence encodes CASRRTGPRYTIYF.

This clonotype was seen a handful of times. The J gene is TRBJ2-7, the V gene TRBV19; D remains ambiguous. Trimming removed 2 bases at V and 3 bases at J, with 11 bases between. The V gene's germline CDR1 is LNHDA and CDR2 SQIVND (reference sequence). This CDR3 has 14 amino acids. CDR3 sequence: CASSIRQASYEQYF. CDR3 nucleotide sequence: TGTGCCAGTAGTATAAGACAAGCCAGCTACGAGCAGTACTTC.

This clonotype was counted a few times. The chain has TRBV9 and TRBJ2-7, with D perhaps matching TRBD1 or TRBD2 (5 bases each). The CDR3 is 17 amino acids. Deletions cut 0 bases from V and 0 bases from J, with 16 bases between. Germline V gene sequence: CDR1 SGDLS, CDR2 YYNGEE. The CDR3 spells CASSVGKGTGSSYEQYF. The DNA for the CDR3 is TGTGCCAGCAGCGTAGGTAAGGGGACCGGCAGCTCCTACGAGCAGTACTTC.

In its sample, this clonotype was seen a few times. A read error may explain this, as a much larger clone is one base away. The rearrangement uses TRBV28 and TRBJ2-7; TRBD1 matches 7 bases. The CDR3 is 13 amino acids. CDR1 is MDHEN, CDR2 SYDVKM, per germline. CDR3 sequence (DNA): TGTGCCAGCAGGCTGACAGGGTCCTACGGGCAGTACTTC. It codes for CASRLTGSYGQYF.

This clonotype was detected ten times or more. The V and J genes are TRBV2 and TRBJ2-5; D is perhaps TRBD1 or TRBD2 (6 bases each). V lost 4 bases and J 4 bases, leaving 10 bases between the germline ends. Germline CDR1 and CDR2: SNHLY and FYNNEI. The CDR3 consists of 13 residues. CDR3 residues: CASSVGGGETQYF. The CDR3 nucleotides are TGTGCCAGCAGTGTAGGAGGGGGAGAGACCCAGTACTTC.

The rearrangement links TRBV5-1 to TRBJ1-2; TRBD1 matches at 8 bases. Trimming removed 5 bases from V and 5 bases from J; junction bases left unmatched: 14. The CDR3 sequence is 16 residues long. Germline assignment: CDR1 SGHRS and CDR2 YFSETQ. The DNA of the CDR3 is TGCGCCAGCAGACCCCCCCAAAGACAGGGGTTATATGGCTACACCTTC. Translation: CASRPPQRQGLYGYTF.

The chain employs TRBV10-3 and TRBJ1-6; D is possibly TRBD1 (5 bases). The V gene lost 0 bases and the J gene lost 9 bases, with 15 bases spanning the gap. CDR1 is ENHRY, CDR2 SYGVKD, per germline. The length of the CDR3 is 16 residues. The DNA for the CDR3 is TGTGCCATCAGTGAGTCGGTGTCGACAGAACTTTCACCCCTCCACTTT. Encoded protein: CAISESVSTELSPLHF.

This clonotype has ten or more counts. V gene TRBV6-1 combines with J gene TRBJ1-5; D possibly corresponds to TRBD1 (5 bases). Germline V gene lookup returns CDR1 MNHNS and CDR2 SASEGT. CDR3 length: 15 residues. Trimming pared 1 base from V and 0 bases from J, leaving 7 bases between. The CDR3 reads CASSEGGYSNQPQHF. In nucleotides, the CDR3 is TGTGCCAGCAGTGAAGGGGGGTATAGCAATCAGCCCCAGCATTTT.

This clonotype was counted a few times. This sequence joins TRBV30 and TRBJ2-7; 8 bases are shared with TRBD1. CDR1 and CDR2 (germline): GTSNPN, SVGIG (reference sequence). This CDR3 spans 13 amino acids. The J segment lost 7 bases and the V segment lost 5 bases, leaving 10 bases of the junction unmatched. CDR3 DNA sequence: TGTGCCTGGCGTCCGGGACAGGCACGGGAGCAGTACTTC. It specifies CAWRPGQAREQYF.

This clonotype was seen a handful of times. V gene TRBV7-2 combines with J gene TRBJ1-1; 7 bases agree with TRBD1. The CDR3 is 14 amino acids. After removal of 3 bases from V and 3 bases from J, the junction contained 4 bases not matched to a gene. Per the germline V gene, CDR1 is SGHTA and CDR2 is FQGNSA. CDR3 nucleotide sequence: TGTGCCAGCAGCTTCGGCAGGGGGGACACTGAAGCTTTCTTT. Translating it yields CASSFGRGDTEAFF.

This clonotype was seen repeatedly, ten times or more. The chain carries TRBV12-3 or TRBV12-4 and TRBJ1-2; 8 nucleotides agree with TRBD1. This CDR3 contains 15 residues. The junction had 7 bases not matched to a gene; V was cut back by 3 bases and J by 4 bases. CDR3 nucleotide sequence: TGTGCCAGCAGTTTGGGGACAGGTAGTCGCTATGGCTACACCTTC. Encoded protein: CASSLGTGSRYGYTF.

This clonotype appeared a few times. V is TRBV29-1 and J is TRBJ2-5, with unresolved D. The CDR3 runs to 9 residues. Germline CDR1 SQVTM, CDR2 ANQGSEA. V lost 8 bases and J 4 bases, leaving 5 bases between the germline ends. The CDR3 loop reads CSIGETQYF. CDR3 bases: TGCAGCATTGGAGAGACCCAGTACTTC.

This clonotype was seen more than once but under ten times. The V and J genes are TRBV11-2 and TRBJ2-1, with TRBD2 identical over 11 bases. The J segment lost 5 bases and the V segment lost 5 bases, leaving 5 bases of the junction unmatched. The length of the CDR3 is 15 residues. In germline, CDR1 is SGHAT, CDR2 FQNNGV. The CDR3: CASSPLAGAHNEQFF. The CDR3 DNA sequence: TGTGCCAGCAGCCCACTAGCGGGAGCCCACAATGAGCAGTTCTTC.

This clonotype was detected only a few times. The gene calls are TRBV20-1 and TRBJ1-2, with 7 bases matching TRBD1. The CDR3 has 14 residues. CDR1 and CDR2 from the germline V gene are DFQATT and SNEGSKA (reference sequence). V was clipped by 7 bases and J by 3 bases; unmatched bases: 11. The CDR3 DNA is TGCAGTGTACCAACAGGGGTCGAGGACTATGGCTACACCTTC. It is translated as CSVPTGVEDYGYTF.

This clonotype was observed many times. The chain has TRBV24-1 and TRBJ2-1; D assignment may be TRBD1 or TRBD2 (5 bases each). The CDR3 is 13 residues long. The germline CDR1 and CDR2 sequences are KGHDR and SFDVKD. V gave up 9 bases and J gave up 5 bases, with 13 bases separating them. In DNA, the CDR3 is TGTGCCACCGACGGGAAGGGGCACAATGAGCAGTTCTTC. Translating gives CATDGKGHNEQFF.

Details on this clonotype: The germline gene is not matched at one end of the junction; a read error may be the cause. V usage is TRBV20-1 and J usage is TRBJ1-2; no clear D gene. This CDR3 is built from 12 residues. Germline assignment: CDR1 DFQATT and CDR2 SNEGSKA (reference sequence). The CDR3 spells CSTRGGIYGYTF. The CDR3 nucleotides read TGCAGTACTAGAGGCGGGATTTATGGCTACACCTTC.

The V and J genes are TRBV7-3 and TRBJ2-5; 8 positions agree with TRBD1. J lost 5 bases, V lost 5 bases, and 4 bases had no gene match. The germline V gene has CDR1 SGHTA and CDR2 FQGTGA. CDR3 size: 13 residues. The CDR3 region is CASSKTGVETQYF. The CDR3, as DNA: TGTGCCAGCAGCAAGACAGGGGTGGAGACCCAGTACTTC.

In this sample, this clonotype turned up many times. The chain uses TRBV12-3 or TRBV12-4 and TRBJ1-1; D possibly corresponds to TRBD1 (5 bases). The CDR3 length is 14 residues. The V and J ends lost 6 bases and 4 bases respectively, with 15 bases between them. This chain's CDR3 is CASRDQGRLTEAFF. CDR3 nucleotides: TGTGCCAGCAGGGATCAGGGACGTCTCACTGAAGCTTTCTTT.

This clonotype came up many times. The chain carries TRBV5-1 and TRBJ2-7, with D uncertain. V was shortened by 0 bases and J by 1 base, with 8 bases between the two germline ends. The germline V gene encodes CDR1 SGHRS and CDR2 YFSETQ. The CDR3 consists of 14 residues. The CDR3 sequence is CASSLDSFSYEQYF. The CDR3, as DNA: TGCGCCAGCAGCTTGGACAGTTTTTCCTACGAGCAGTACTTC.

This clonotype was seen at least ten times. The chain recombines TRBV29-1 with TRBJ1-1; D gene ambiguous. Germline CDR1 reads SQVTM; CDR2 reads ANQGSEA. With 1 base removed from V and 2 bases from J, the gap between germline ends came to 11 bases. This CDR3 region has 14 residues. CDR3 in amino acids: CSVEGRQQNTEAFF. In DNA, the CDR3 is TGCAGCGTTGAAGGGAGGCAGCAAAACACTGAAGCTTTCTTT.

The chain recombines TRBV5-6 with TRBJ1-1; 7 bases are shared with TRBD1. CDR1 is SGHDT, CDR2 YYEEEE, per germline. V dropped 0 bases and J dropped 4; count of bases not matched to a gene: 6. This CDR3 is built from 15 residues. The CDR3 is CASSLVPGTATEAFF. CDR3 DNA sequence: TGTGCCAGCAGCTTGGTCCCCGGGACAGCCACTGAAGCTTTCTTT.

This clonotype has a handful of counts. The rearrangement links TRBV12-5 to TRBJ2-6; no clear D gene. This CDR3 contains 16 residues. The germline CDR1 and CDR2 sequences are LGHNT and FRNRAP. The germline V and J ends were trimmed by 6 bases and 1 base, with 13 bases remaining between them. This CDR3 is CASGAKKGSGANVLTF. In DNA form, the CDR3 reads TGTGCTAGTGGGGCGAAGAAGGGTTCTGGGGCCAACGTCCTGACTTTC.